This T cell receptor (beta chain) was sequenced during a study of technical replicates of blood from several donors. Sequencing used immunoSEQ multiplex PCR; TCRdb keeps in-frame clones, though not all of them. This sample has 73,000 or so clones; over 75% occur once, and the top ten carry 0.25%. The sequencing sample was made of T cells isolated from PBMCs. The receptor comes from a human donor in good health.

The CDR3 DNA is TGTGCCAGCAGCCCACCGGACAGGGACCAACCCCAGCATTTT. Its translation: CASSPPDRDQPQHF. The chain recombines TRBV7-9 with TRBJ1-5, with TRBD1 matching 8 bases. Germline V gene sequence: CDR1 SEHNR, CDR2 FQNEAQ (reference sequence). This CDR3 has 14 residues. The V segment lost 5 bases and the J segment 10 bases; nucleotides outside the gene matches: 10.